This paragraph covers one TCR beta chain sequence. Its matching antigen is unknown. These data are taken from a study of beta chain features in type 1 diabetes. About the research overall: Sorted cells examined across all samples numbered 100 million to 140 million.

Study results and caveats: Researchers report that Type 1 diabetes patients had moderately but significantly shorter TCRB CDR3s across all four CD4+ subsets. Fewer insertions but more deletions were seen at VDJ junctions in type 1 diabetes patients.

V shed 4 bases and J shed 6 bases, with 9 bases lying between them. The V gene's germline CDR1 is KGHSH and CDR2 LQKENI. This CDR3 is 13 amino acids long. Only one heparinised blood draw was taken per donor, and its volume averaged roughly 0.12 L. Purity (above 95%) was reached by all sorted populations. Investigators reverse transcribed all isolated RNA, so they sequenced expressed TCRB transcripts. The repertoire was sequenced with immunoSEQ multiplex PCR; TCRdb's copy has only in-frame clones and lacks some. The table records a few hundred thousand clones, roughly an eighth of them present only once.

The origin of this receptor is a man younger than 45 with type 1 diabetes. The sequenced material came from naive CD4+ T cells from blood. The rearrangement joins TRBV18 to TRBJ1-4; weak D call: TRBD1 (5 bases). The CDR3: CASSRREDEKLFF. The CDR3 bases are TGTGCCAGCTCACGCAGGGAAGATGAAAAACTGTTTTTT. Using reference TRBV18 and TRBJ1-4 for the parts outside the CDR3, the full variable domain is NAGVMQNPRHLVRRRGQEARLRCSPMKGHSHVYWYRQLPEEGLKFMVYLQKENIIDESGMPKERFSAEFPKEGPSILRIQQVVRGDSAAYFCASSRREDEKLFFGSGTQLSVL.